This T cell receptor (beta chain) emerged from a study of blood T cell repertoires in COVID-19 (dated by TCRdb to 2018 to 2021). Concerning the study at large: Collaborator samples came from the United States, Italy and Spain and covered acute and convalescent phases of COVID-19. Samples were obtained from the ongoing ImmuneRACE study (first 160 participants) and from over 1,000 subjects provided by 6 global collaborators. The prospective study material was composed of cDNA or gDNA derived from T cells, B-cell-depleted T cells, or PBMCs. Deeply sampled blood TCRbeta repertoires from subjects exposed to, actively infected with, or recovered from COVID-19 were included in the dataset. HLA class I and class II types, where available, came from metadata supplied by the sample provider rather than from assay-based typing. The repertoires were released in a freely available public database meant as a resource for research on the immune response to SARS-CoV-2. Nearly every sample came with metadata listing a de-identified subject ID, COVID-19 status, age in years and sex. Overall study outcomes, separate from this receptor: The amount of clinical and demographic metadata varied by source and participant and was provided uncurated.

Collaborating institutions collected whole blood in K2EDTA tubes following their own protocols. Collaborator samples were shipped for TCRbeta analysis as frozen whole blood, isolated PBMCs, or DNA extracted from either sample type. TCRbeta CDR3 regions were amplified from genomic DNA by means of the immunoSEQ Assay, a bias-controlled multiplex PCR. Per the authors' processing: The number of nucleated cells in each sample was estimated by amplification of reference gene primers within the assay. Sequence reads were collapsed and filtered to measure the absolute abundance of every unique TCRbeta CDR3 rearrangement. For each sample, productive Simpson clonality was calculated by taking the square root of Simpson's diversity index across productive rearrangements. TCRdb retrieved this table from immuneACCESS and kept in-frame rearrangements only. Not all clones are present; in checked studies, unresolved V genes account for under half, and no reason is known for the remainder. V and J calls and clone size are as listed in that table; D and trimming were resolved from the DNA. This sample is represented by 65,000 to 90,000 clones; roughly 82% of them were singletons. In total, the top ten clones hold over 9.5% of the sample.

V ends up 7 bases short and J 4 bases short, with an unmatched junction base count of 1. CDR1 is given as GTSNPN and CDR2 as SVGIG, both from the germline V gene (reference sequence). The CDR3, cysteine through phenylalanine, is 12 amino acids long. Only the CDR3 part of the read is kept: 36 bases, read in frame from the first base. Note on this clone: Its antigen target is currently unknown. The record has no base qualities; no much larger clone is one base away.

Sequencing was performed on peripheral blood. Rearrangement joined TRBV30 to TRBJ1-5, with TRBD1 identical over 10 junction bases. The sequence was obtained from a man between 60 and 70 years old with acute or convalescent COVID-19. The CDR3 loop reads CALGQGNQPQHF. The DNA is as follows: TGTGCCTTGGGACAGGGGAATCAGCCCCAGCATTTT.